What follows describes a single T cell receptor beta chain. Its target is not known. A read error may produce the germline difference seen at one junction end. This sample was taken from a study of cytomegalovirus exposure and HLA in healthy donors. CDR3 length: 15 amino acids. CDR1 is SNHLY, CDR2 FYNNEI, per germline. General study results and limits: Later, an analysis showed that TCR beta chains associated with HLA were more clonally expanded than others that were equally common. For TCR beta chains, V- and J-gene trimming was later linked to a missense DCLRE1C variant.

Amplification used 60 Vbeta primers and 13 Jbeta primers. Method: immunoSEQ multiplex PCR; TCRdb's copy keeps in-frame clones and lacks some. The sample lists around 100,000 clones; roughly 85% were seen once. This chain links TRBV2 with TRBJ1-6; 8 nucleotides match TRBD1. The sequenced sample was PBMCs. The TCR originated in a man aged 25 to 40 in good health and CMV-seronegative. CDR3 coding DNA: TGTGCCGGCAGGACCGACAGGGGTGATAATTCACCCCTCCACTTT. Translating it yields CAGRTDRGDNSPLHF.